A single T cell receptor beta chain is shown here with its context. Its antigen is undetermined. This specimen comes from a study of T cell responses to AZD1222 COVID-19 vaccine. Study-wide points: Donor demographics were predominantly white British with a female majority; clonal diversity may be underestimated. Dominant CD4 TCR responses targeted spike regions 160-218 and 743-854. Scientists sampled the repertoires only once the peak T cell response had passed.

V lost 7 bases and J 5 bases, leaving 8 bases between the germline ends. The CDR3 loop spans 11 amino acids. Germline CDR1 reads MNHEY; CDR2 reads SVGAGI. Whether given at about 4 or about 12 weeks, second doses were pooled. Only in-frame clones appear in the TCRdb table, and some are missing; sequencing was by immunoSEQ multiplex PCR. The repertoire includes roughly 60,000 clones, around 80% of them detected once, and roughly 4% sits in the top ten. This chain joins TRBV6-5 and TRBJ1-2; no reliable D call. This TCR was sampled from an adult who received the AZD1222 COVID-19 vaccine. The specimen comprised peripheral blood, sampled 28 days after the second AZD1222 dose. The DNA of the CDR3 is TGTGCCAGCATTCGGGGATATGGCTACACCTTC. It encodes CASIRGYGYTF.